This passage covers 16 T cell receptor beta chains from one sample sequenced in a study of OX40 agonist ivuxolimab in advanced cancers. Library method: the immunoSEQ multiplex PCR assay. Entries here come from immuneACCESS through TCRdb and include only in-frame sequences with V and J called. Some clones fail to appear in such tables; in the studies checked, an unresolved V gene covers under half of the shortfall, and the cause of the remainder is unknown. For this sample the table gives 65,000 to 75,000 clones, of which 85% to 90% were detected only once. 4% to 5% of the sample lies in the top ten. The sequenced sample was CD4+ or CD8+ T cells sorted from blood, obtained in a trial of the OX40 agonist ivuxolimab. The source is an adult with an advanced solid tumor such as melanoma, head and neck, liver or kidney cancer.

The chain carries TRBV15 and TRBJ1-4, with a tentative D call TRBD1 (6 bases). The germline V and J ends were trimmed by 4 bases and 5 bases, with 11 bases remaining between them. There are 14 residues in the CDR3. Germline CDR1 reads LNHNV; CDR2 reads YYDKDF (reference sequence). The CDR3 bases are TGTGCCACCAGCAACCGGGGGCTAAATGAAAAACTGTTTTTT. It encodes CATSNRGLNEKLFF.

The V call is TRBV10-3, the J call TRBJ1-5; weak D call: TRBD1 (5 bases). Looked up from germline, CDR1 is ENHRY and CDR2 is SYGVKD. The V end lost 0 bases, the J end lost 7 bases, and 16 bases lay between the germline ends. The CDR3 is 16 amino acids. The CDR3 nucleotides are TGTGCCATCAGTGAGTCTGGGACGGCCTCGTCGCAGCCCCAGCATTTT. Its protein product is CAISESGTASSQPQHF.

The chain combines TRBV11-2 with TRBJ2-7; 11 positions agree with TRBD2. The ends lost 0 bases at V and 1 base at J; junction bases unmatched: 5. The germline CDR1 and CDR2 sequences are SGHAT and FQNNGV. The CDR3 consists of 17 residues. The CDR3 sequence: CASSLELAGVLSYEQYF. CDR3 nucleotides: TGTGCCAGCAGCTTAGAACTAGCGGGAGTCCTTTCCTACGAGCAGTACTTC.

The V call is TRBV5-4, the J call TRBJ2-3, with TRBD2 as a possible D gene (5 bases). V gave up 4 bases and J gave up 3 bases, with 18 bases separating them. This CDR3 has 16 amino acids. CDR1 and CDR2 from the germline V gene are SGHNT and YYREEE (reference sequence). Here the CDR3 reads CASSPGQVGATDTQYF. The CDR3 DNA is TGTGCCAGCAGCCCCGGGCAGGTGGGAGCGACAGATACGCAGTATTTT.

The rearrangement uses TRBV21-1 and TRBJ2-7; TRBD2 is taken as the D call from the table, unchecked against the DNA. TRBV21-1 is a recognized pseudogene. The CDR3 loop spans 19 amino acids. The CDR3 coding sequence is TGTGCCAGCAGCGCTTCAATCCCCTCGCGGGAGGACAATACCTACGAGCAGTACTTC. It translates to CASSASIPSREDNTYEQYF.

The chain is built from TRBV28 and TRBJ2-5, with D perhaps TRBD1 (5 bases). This CDR3 is built from 14 residues. Germline V gives CDR1 MDHEN, CDR2 SYDVKM. V was pared by 7 bases and J by 0 bases, with 12 bases between. The CDR3 nucleotides are TGTGCCAGCACCCTGGACACGGACCAAGAGACCCAGTACTTC. Amino acids: CASTLDTDQETQYF.

The chain employs TRBV12-5 and TRBJ2-5; 10 positions agree with TRBD2. The CDR3 runs to 15 residues. Trimming at V came to 5 bases and at J to 6 bases, leaving 9 bases not matched to a gene. Per the germline V gene, CDR1 is LGHNT and CDR2 is FRNRAP. The CDR3, as DNA: TGTGCTAGTGGTGTGGGTACTAGCGGGATTAAGACCCAGTACTTC. Translating gives CASGVGTSGIKTQYF.

This clone showed up just once. The rearrangement links TRBV9 to TRBJ1-1; D gene unclear. Trimming left V 3 bases short and J 0 bases short, with 9 bases between. Per germline, CDR1 SGDLS and CDR2 YYNGEE. The CDR3 runs 14 residues. The CDR3 region has the DNA TGTGCCAGCAGCGCCCAGACAATGAACACTGAAGCTTTCTTT. Translated, it gives CASSAQTMNTEAFF.

This rearrangement joins TRBV28 to TRBJ1-2, with D maybe TRBD1 (6 bases). The V gene lost 5 bases and the J gene lost 2 bases, with 12 bases spanning the gap. The CDR3 has 14 residues. Germline loops: CDR1 MDHEN, CDR2 SYDVKM. In DNA form, the CDR3 reads TGTGCCAGCAGTACAGGGACAACCAACTATGGCTACACCTTC. Its protein product is CASSTGTTNYGYTF.

The chain has TRBV7-2 and TRBJ1-5; D perhaps matches TRBD1 (6 bases). Per germline, CDR1 SGHTA and CDR2 FQGNSA. V lost 3 bases and J 6 bases, leaving 12 bases between the germline ends. This CDR3 has 14 residues. CDR3 amino acids: CASSLGGGPQPQHF. DNA of the CDR3: TGTGCCAGCAGCTTGGGGGGGGGCCCTCAGCCCCAGCATTTT.

The rearrangement uses TRBV4-1 and TRBJ2-7; D possibly corresponds to TRBD1 (6 bases). The ends were cut back, 0 bases at V and 7 bases at J, with 22 bases in the middle. Germline lookup yields CDR1 MGHRA and CDR2 YSYEKL. There are 17 residues in the CDR3. The CDR3 is CASSQDQQGPTIWEQYF. DNA for the CDR3: TGCGCCAGCAGCCAAGACCAACAGGGCCCGACGATATGGGAGCAGTACTTC.

A few counts support this clone. The rearrangement joins TRBV28 to TRBJ2-7; D might be TRBD1 (5 bases). V lost 6 bases and J lost 7, with 19 bases in between. This CDR3 has 14 residues. Germline V CDR1 and CDR2: MDHEN, SYDVKM. As DNA, the CDR3 is TGTGCCAGCAGACGAACGGCAGGGTCCGGGGAGCAGTACTTC. Residues: CASRRTAGSGEQYF.

This chain uses TRBV13 with TRBJ1-4, with 8 bases aligning to TRBD1. The CDR3 has 16 amino acids. Germline V gene lookup returns CDR1 PRHDT and CDR2 FYEKMQ (reference sequence). V shed 5 bases and J 8 bases; nucleotides not matched to a gene: 13. The CDR3 nucleotides are TGTGCCAGCAGCGCCCGACACAGGGGGACGGGAGAAAAACTGTTTTTT. Amino acid sequence: CASSARHRGTGEKLFF. The complete variable domain, with remaining parts taken from reference TRBV13 and TRBJ1-4, reads AAGVIQSPRHLIKEKRETATLKCYPIPRHDTVYWYQQGPGQDPQFLISFYEKMQSDKGSIPDRFSAQQFSDYHSELNMSSLELGDSALYFCASSARHRGTGEKLFFGSGTQLSVL.

The chain uses TRBV30 and TRBJ2-5, with D possibly TRBD1 on 6 matching bases. V was trimmed by 1 base and J by 5 bases, leaving 8 bases between them. Germline V CDR1 and CDR2: GTSNPN, SVGIG (reference sequence). The CDR3 is made up of 12 amino acids. DNA of the CDR3: TGTGCCTGGAGTGGGACAGTTGAGACCCAGTACTTC. Translating it yields CAWSGTVETQYF. The full variable domain, in which reference TRBV30 and TRBJ2-5 provide the parts outside the CDR3, is SQTIHQWPATLVQPVGSPLSLECTVEGTSNPNLYWYRQAAGRGLQLLFYSVGIGQISSEVPQNLSASRPQDRQFILSSKKLLLSDSGFYLCAWSGTVETQYFGPGTRLLVL.

About this clone: Other DNA sequences in the sample encode the same CDR3. The CDR3 coding sequence is TGTGCCAGTAGGAATACGGCGGGGAGCACAGATACGCAGTATTTT. It specifies CASRNTAGSTDTQYF. The chain combines TRBV19 with TRBJ2-3, with D perhaps TRBD2 (6 bases). Germline-derived CDR1 and CDR2 are LNHDA and SQIVND (reference sequence). This CDR3 comprises 15 residues. V was cut by 6 bases and J by 0 bases, with 13 bases left in between.

The rearrangement uses TRBV12-5 and TRBJ2-3, with 8 bases that match TRBD1. There are 19 residues in the CDR3. Trimming cost V 1 base and J 2 bases; bases outside gene matches: 14. Germline CDR1 LGHNT, CDR2 FRNRAP. This CDR3 is CASGLARTGPVPNTDTQYF. CDR3 sequence (DNA): TGTGCTAGTGGTTTGGCCCGGACAGGGCCCGTTCCTAACACAGATACGCAGTATTTT. Using reference TRBV12-5 and TRBJ2-3 for the parts outside the CDR3, the full variable domain is DARVTQTPRHKVTEMGQEVTMRCQPILGHNTVFWYRQTMMQGLELLAYFRNRAPLDDSGMPKDRFSAEMPDATLATLKIQPSEPRDSAVYFCASGLARTGPVPNTDTQYFGPGTRLTVL.